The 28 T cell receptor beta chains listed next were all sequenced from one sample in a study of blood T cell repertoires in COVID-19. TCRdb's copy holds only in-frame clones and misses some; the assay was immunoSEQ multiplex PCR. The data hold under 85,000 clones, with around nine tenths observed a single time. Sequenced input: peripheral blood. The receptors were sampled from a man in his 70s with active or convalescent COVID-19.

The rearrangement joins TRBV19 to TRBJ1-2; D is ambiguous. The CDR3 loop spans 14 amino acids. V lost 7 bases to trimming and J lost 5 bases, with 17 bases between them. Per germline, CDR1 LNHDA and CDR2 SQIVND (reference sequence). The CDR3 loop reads CASTTSGGRYGYTF. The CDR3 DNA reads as TGTGCCAGTACAACGTCGGGAGGGAGGTATGGCTACACCTTC.

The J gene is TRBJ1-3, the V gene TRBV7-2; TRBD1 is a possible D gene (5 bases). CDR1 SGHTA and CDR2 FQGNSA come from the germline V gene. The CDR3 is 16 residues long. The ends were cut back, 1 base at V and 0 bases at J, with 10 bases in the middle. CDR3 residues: CASSLVRGDSGNTIYF. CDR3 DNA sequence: TGTGCCAGCAGCTTAGTAAGGGGCGACTCTGGAAACACCATATATTTT. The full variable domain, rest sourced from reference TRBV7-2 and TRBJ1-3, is GAGVSQSPSNKVTEKGKDVELRCDPISGHTALYWYRQSLGQGLEFLIYFQGNSAPDKSGLPSDRFSAERTGGSVSTLTIQRTQQEDSAVYLCASSLVRGDSGNTIYFGEGSWLTVV.

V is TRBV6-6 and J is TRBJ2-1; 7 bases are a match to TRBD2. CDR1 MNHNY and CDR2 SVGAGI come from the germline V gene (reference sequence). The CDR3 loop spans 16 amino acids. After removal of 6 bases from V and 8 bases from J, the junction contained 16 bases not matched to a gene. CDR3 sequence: CASSSPTSRKIHEQFF. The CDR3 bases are TGTGCCAGCAGCTCACCGACTAGCCGGAAGATCCATGAGCAGTTCTTC.

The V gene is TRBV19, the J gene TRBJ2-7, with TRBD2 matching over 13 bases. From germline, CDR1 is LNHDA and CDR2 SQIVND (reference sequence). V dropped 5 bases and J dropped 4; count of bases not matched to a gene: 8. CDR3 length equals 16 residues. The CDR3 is CASSPTGTSGIYEQYF. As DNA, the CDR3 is TGTGCCAGTAGTCCTACCGGGACTAGCGGGATATACGAGCAGTACTTC.

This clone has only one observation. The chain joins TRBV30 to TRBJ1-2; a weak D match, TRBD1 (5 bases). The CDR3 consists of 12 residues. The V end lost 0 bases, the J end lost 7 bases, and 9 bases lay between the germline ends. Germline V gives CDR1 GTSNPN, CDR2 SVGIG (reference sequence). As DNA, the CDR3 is TGTGCCTGGAGTGTTGTCGGGGGTGGCTACACCTTC. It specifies CAWSVVGGGYTF.

The CDR3 coding sequence is TGCAGTGCTAGTCGAGGGGGTGGTGTAAGCAATCAGCCCCAGCATTTT. It is translated as CSASRGGGVSNQPQHF. The rearrangement links TRBV20-1 to TRBJ1-5, with a possible D match to TRBD1 (6 bases). V dropped 3 bases and J dropped 1 base, with 16 bases sitting between them. The germline CDR1 and CDR2 sequences are DFQATT and SNEGSKA (reference sequence). The CDR3 loop spans 16 amino acids.

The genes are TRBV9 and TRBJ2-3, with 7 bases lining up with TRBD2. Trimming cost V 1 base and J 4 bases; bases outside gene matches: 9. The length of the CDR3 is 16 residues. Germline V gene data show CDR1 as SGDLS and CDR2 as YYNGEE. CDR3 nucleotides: TGTGCCAGCAGCGTATTCAGCGGGGTGGGGGCAGATACGCAGTATTTT. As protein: CASSVFSGVGADTQYF.

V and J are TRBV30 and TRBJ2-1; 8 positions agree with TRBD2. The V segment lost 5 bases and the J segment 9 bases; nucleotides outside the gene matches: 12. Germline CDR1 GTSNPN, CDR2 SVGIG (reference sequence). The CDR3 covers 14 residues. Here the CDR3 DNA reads TGTGCCTGGGGGAGGAGCGGGAGCAGCATTGAGCAGTTCTTC. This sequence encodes CAWGRSGSSIEQFF.

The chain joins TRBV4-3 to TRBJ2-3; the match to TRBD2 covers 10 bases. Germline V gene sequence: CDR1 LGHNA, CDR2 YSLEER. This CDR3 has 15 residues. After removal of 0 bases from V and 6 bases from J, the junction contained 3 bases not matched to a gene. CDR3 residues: CASSQDLAGADTQYF. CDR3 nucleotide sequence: TGCGCCAGCAGCCAAGATCTAGCGGGAGCCGATACGCAGTATTTT.

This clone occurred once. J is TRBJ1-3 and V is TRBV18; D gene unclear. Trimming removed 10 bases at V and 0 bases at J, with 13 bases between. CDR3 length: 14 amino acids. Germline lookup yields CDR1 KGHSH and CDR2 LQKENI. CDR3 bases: TGTGCCACCGTGAGCGGAATCTCTGGAAACACCATATATTTT. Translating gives CATVSGISGNTIYF.

The CDR3 reads CASSELGAGSNQPQHF. CDR3 coding DNA: TGTGCCAGCAGTGAGTTGGGGGCAGGAAGCAATCAGCCCCAGCATTTT. This chain joins TRBV6-1 and TRBJ1-5; D is possibly TRBD1 (6 bases). Germline V gene data show CDR1 as MNHNS and CDR2 as SASEGT. Trimming removed 3 bases from V and 1 base from J, with 13 bases in between. CDR3 size: 16 residues.

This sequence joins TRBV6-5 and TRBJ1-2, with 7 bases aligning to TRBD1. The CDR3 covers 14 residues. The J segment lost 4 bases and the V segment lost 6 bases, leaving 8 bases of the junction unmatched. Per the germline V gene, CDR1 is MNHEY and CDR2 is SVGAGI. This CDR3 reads CASRTGDSSYGYTF. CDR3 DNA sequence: TGTGCCAGCAGGACCGGGGACAGCTCCTATGGCTACACCTTC.

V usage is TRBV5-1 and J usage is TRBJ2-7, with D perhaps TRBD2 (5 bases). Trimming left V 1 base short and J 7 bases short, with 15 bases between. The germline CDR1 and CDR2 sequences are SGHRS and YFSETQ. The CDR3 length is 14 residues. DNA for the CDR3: TGCGCCAGCAGCTTGCTTTCACATCCGGGAGAGCAGTACTTC. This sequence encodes CASSLLSHPGEQYF.

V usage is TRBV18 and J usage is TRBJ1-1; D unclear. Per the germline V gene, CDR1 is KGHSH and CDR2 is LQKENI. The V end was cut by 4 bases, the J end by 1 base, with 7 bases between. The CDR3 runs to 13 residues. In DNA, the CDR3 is TGTGCCAGCTCACAGGGAGGGAACACTGAAGCTTTCTTT. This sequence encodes CASSQGGNTEAFF.

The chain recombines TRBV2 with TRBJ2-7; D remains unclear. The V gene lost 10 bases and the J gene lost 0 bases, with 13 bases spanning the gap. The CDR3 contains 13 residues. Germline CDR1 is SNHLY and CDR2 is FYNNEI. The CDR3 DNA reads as TGTGCCACCGCGTCTGGTAGCTCCTACGAGCAGTACTTC. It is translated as CATASGSSYEQYF.

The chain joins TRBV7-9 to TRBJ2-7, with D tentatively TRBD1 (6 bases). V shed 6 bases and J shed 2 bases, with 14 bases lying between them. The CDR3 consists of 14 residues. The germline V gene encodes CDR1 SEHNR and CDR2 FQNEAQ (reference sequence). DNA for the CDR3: TGTGCCAGCAGTCTCAACCGACAGGCCTACGAGCAGTACTTC. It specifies CASSLNRQAYEQYF.

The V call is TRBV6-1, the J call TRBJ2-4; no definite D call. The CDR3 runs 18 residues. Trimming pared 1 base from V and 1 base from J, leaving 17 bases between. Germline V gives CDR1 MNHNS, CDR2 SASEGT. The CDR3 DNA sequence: TGTGCCAGCAGTGAAGATATGTTTGGGCTGAACGCCAAAAACATTCAGTACTTC. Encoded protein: CASSEDMFGLNAKNIQYF.

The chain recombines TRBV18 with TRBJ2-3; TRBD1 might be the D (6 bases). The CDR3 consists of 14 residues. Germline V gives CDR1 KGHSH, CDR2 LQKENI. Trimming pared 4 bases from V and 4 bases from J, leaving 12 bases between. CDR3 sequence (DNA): TGTGCCAGCTCACAGAAACAGGGCCCAGATACGCAGTATTTT. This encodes CASSQKQGPDTQYF.

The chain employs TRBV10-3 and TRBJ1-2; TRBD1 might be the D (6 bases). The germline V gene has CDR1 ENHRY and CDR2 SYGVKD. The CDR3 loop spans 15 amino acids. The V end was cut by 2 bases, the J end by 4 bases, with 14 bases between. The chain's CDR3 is CAISEITGTLYGYTF. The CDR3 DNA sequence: TGTGCCATCAGTGAGATCACAGGGACCCTCTATGGCTACACCTTC.

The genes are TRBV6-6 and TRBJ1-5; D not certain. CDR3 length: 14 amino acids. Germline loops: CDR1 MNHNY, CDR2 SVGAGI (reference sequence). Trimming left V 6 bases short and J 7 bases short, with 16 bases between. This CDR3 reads CASSSLHGRQPQHF. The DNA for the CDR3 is TGTGCCAGCAGCTCGCTCCACGGGAGACAGCCCCAGCATTTT.

The CDR3 here is CSVSGTGGVYGYTF. Written as DNA, the CDR3 is TGCAGCGTTTCCGGGACAGGGGGCGTCTATGGCTACACCTTC. The genes are TRBV29-1 and TRBJ1-2, with TRBD1 matching over 12 bases. CDR3 length: 14 amino acids. Germline-derived CDR1 and CDR2 are SQVTM and ANQGSEA. V lost 5 bases, J lost 4 bases, and 5 bases stayed unmatched.

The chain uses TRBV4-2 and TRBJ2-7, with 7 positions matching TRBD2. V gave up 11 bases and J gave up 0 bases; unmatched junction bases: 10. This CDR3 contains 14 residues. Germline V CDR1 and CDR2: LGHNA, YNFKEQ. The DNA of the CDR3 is TGTGCCGCCTCCCCTAGCGGACCCTCCTACGAGCAGTACTTC. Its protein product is CAASPSGPSYEQYF.

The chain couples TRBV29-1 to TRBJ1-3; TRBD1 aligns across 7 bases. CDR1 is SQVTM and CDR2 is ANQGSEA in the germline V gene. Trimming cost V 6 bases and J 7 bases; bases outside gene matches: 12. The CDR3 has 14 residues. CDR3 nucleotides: TGCAGCGTCGTGACAGGGACTTCAAAGAACACCATATATTTT. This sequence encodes CSVVTGTSKNTIYF.

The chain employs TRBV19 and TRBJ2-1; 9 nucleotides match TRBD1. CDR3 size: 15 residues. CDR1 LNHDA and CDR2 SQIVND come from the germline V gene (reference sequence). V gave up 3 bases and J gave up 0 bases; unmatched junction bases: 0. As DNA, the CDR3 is TGTGCCAGTAGTATGGACAGGGGCTCCTACAATGAGCAGTTCTTC. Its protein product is CASSMDRGSYNEQFF.

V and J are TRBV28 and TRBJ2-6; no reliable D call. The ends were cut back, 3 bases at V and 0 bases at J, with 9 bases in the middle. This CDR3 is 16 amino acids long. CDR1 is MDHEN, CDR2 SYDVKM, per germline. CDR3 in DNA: TGTGCCAGCAGTTTTGGGCACCTCTCTGGGGCCAACGTCCTGACTTTC. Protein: CASSFGHLSGANVLTF.

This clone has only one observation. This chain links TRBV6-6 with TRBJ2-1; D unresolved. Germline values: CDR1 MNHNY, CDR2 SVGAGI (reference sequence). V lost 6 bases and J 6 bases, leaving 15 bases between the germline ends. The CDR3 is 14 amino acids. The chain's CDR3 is CASSPYGAFNEQFF. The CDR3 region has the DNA TGTGCCAGCAGCCCGTACGGAGCCTTCAATGAGCAGTTCTTC.

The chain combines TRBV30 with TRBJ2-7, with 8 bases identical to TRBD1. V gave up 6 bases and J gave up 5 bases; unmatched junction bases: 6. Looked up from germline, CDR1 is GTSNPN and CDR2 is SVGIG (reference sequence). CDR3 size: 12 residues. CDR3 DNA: TGTGCCTGCGGACAGGGAGGCCACGAGCAGTACTTC. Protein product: CACGQGGHEQYF. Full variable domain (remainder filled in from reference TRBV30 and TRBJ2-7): SQTIHQWPATLVQPVGSPLSLECTVEGTSNPNLYWYRQAAGRGLQLLFYSVGIGQISSEVPQNLSASRPQDRQFILSSKKLLLSDSGFYLCACGQGGHEQYFGPGTRLTVT.

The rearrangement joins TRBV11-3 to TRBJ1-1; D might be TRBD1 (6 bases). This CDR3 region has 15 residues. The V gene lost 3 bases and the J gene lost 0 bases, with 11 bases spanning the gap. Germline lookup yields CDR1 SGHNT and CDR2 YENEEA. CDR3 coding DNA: TGTGCCAGCAGCTTGGACAGCCACATGAACACTGAAGCTTTCTTT. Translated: CASSLDSHMNTEAFF.